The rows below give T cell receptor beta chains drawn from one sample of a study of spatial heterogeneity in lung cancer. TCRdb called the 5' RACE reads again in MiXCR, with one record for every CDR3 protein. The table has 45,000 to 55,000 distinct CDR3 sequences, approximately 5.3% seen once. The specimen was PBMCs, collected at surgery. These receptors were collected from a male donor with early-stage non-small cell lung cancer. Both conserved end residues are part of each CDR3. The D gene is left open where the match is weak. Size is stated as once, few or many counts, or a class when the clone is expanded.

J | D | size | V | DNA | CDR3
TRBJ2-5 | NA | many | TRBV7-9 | TGTGCCAGCAGCTTAAATACCGAGACCCAGTACTTC | CASSLNTETQYF
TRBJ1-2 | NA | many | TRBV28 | TGTGCCAGCAGCAAAGGGGGGTATGGCTACACCTTC | CASSKGGYGYTF
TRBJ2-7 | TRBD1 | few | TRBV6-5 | TGTGCCAGCAGTTACTCGGGACAGGCGTCCTACGAGCAGTACTTC | CASSYSGQASYEQYF
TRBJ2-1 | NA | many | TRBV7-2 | TGTGCCAGCAGCCTACAAAGGGATGAGCAGTTCTTC | CASSLQRDEQFF
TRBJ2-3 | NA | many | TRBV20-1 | TGCAGTGCTAGCGGGGGGCTAGGCACAGATACGCAGTATTTT | CSASGGLGTDTQYF
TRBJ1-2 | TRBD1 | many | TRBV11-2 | TGTGCCAGCAGCTTAGATTCCGGGACAGGGAGCTATGGCTACACCTTC | CASSLDSGTGSYGYTF
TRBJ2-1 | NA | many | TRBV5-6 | TGTGCCAGCAGATTTGGGGGGAATGAGCAGTTCTTC | CASRFGGNEQFF
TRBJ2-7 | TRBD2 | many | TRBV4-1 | TGCGCCAGCAGCCAAGATATCGGCGGGAGGTACGAGCAGTACTTC | CASSQDIGGRYEQYF
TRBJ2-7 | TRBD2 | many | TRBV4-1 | TGCGCCAGCAGCCCATGGGGGGGACGGCCGAGGGAGCAGTACTTC | CASSPWGGRPREQYF
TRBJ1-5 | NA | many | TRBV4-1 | TGCGCCAGCAGCTTGGACGGGAACGGGCAGCCCCAGCATTTT | CASSLDGNGQPQHF
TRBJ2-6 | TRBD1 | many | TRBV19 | TGTGCCAGTAAAAAGGAAGACAGGGGCCTTTTCAGCTCTGGGGCCAACGTCCTGACTTTC | CASKKEDRGLFSSGANVLTF
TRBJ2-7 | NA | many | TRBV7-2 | TGTGCCAGCAGCATACGGGACTGGCTCTCCTACGAGCAGTACTTC | CASSIRDWLSYEQYF
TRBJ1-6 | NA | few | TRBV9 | TGTGCCAGCAGCGTAGCCAGGGGCGAGACACCCCTCCACTTT | CASSVARGETPLHF
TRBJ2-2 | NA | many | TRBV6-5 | TGTGCCAGCAGCTCAGGGGCAGTTTACACCGGGGAGCTGTTTTTT | CASSSGAVYTGELFF
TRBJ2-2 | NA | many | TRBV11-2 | TGTGCCAGCAGCTTAGAACCTGAAGCGGCAAACACCGGGGAGCTGTTTTTT | CASSLEPEAANTGELFF
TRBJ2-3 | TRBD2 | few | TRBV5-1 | TGCGCCAGCAGCTTGCTAGCGGGAGGAACTAGCACAGATACGCAGTATTTT | CASSLLAGGTSTDTQYF